A single sample gave rise to the 20 T cell receptor beta chains below, sequenced in a study of blood T cell repertoires in COVID-19. Clones were sequenced by immunoSEQ multiplex PCR, and TCRdb holds only the in-frame ones, with some missing. The data hold about 270,000 clones, with 84% observed a single time. The sequencing sample was made of peripheral blood. Receptors originate from a human donor in a cohort sampled during active COVID-19.

The chain combines TRBV6-6 with TRBJ1-1, with 10 nucleotides matching TRBD1. In germline, CDR1 is MNHNY, CDR2 SVGAGI (reference sequence). The CDR3 spans 14 residues. The junction had 7 bases not matched to a gene; V was cut back by 4 bases and J by 8 bases. The CDR3 DNA sequence: TGTGCCAGCAGTTGGACAGGGGGGGCTTCGGAAGCTTTCTTT. Its translation: CASSWTGGASEAFF.

A remark on this clone: The sample holds other DNA sequences that translate to the same CDR3. The chain combines TRBV6-5 with TRBJ1-1, with D possibly being TRBD1 (6 bases). CDR1 and CDR2 from the germline V gene are MNHEY and SVGAGI. The CDR3 has 15 residues. V was clipped by 0 bases and J by 1 base, with 9 bases between them. The CDR3 nucleotides are TGTGCCAGCAGTTACTCCGGACAGACGAACACTGAAGCTTTCTTT. Its translation is CASSYSGQTNTEAFF.

The chain combines TRBV7-2 with TRBJ2-7; 8 bases align to TRBD2. The germline V gene encodes CDR1 SGHTA and CDR2 FQGNSA. This CDR3 is 14 amino acids long. Unmatched junction bases numbered 10, after V lost 8 bases and J lost 4 bases. The CDR3 bases are TGTGCCAGCGCCGGGGGGGGACTCACTTACGAGCAGTACTTC. Protein: CASAGGGLTYEQYF.

The chain combines TRBV4-1 with TRBJ2-3, with TRBD2 matching 10 bases. Per the germline V gene, CDR1 is MGHRA and CDR2 is YSYEKL. V dropped 0 bases and J dropped 7; count of bases not matched to a gene: 7. The CDR3 sequence is 16 residues long. DNA for the CDR3: TGCGCCAGCAGCCAAGATTGGGGACTAGCGTTAAATACGCAGTATTTT. Translation: CASSQDWGLALNTQYF.

V usage is TRBV15 and J usage is TRBJ1-4; no clear D. The CDR3 has 18 amino acids. V shed 0 bases and J shed 0 bases, with 14 bases lying between them. CDR1 LNHNV and CDR2 YYDKDF come from the germline V gene (reference sequence). CDR3 DNA sequence: TGTGCCACCAGCAGAGATTCCTTCTTCGGGGCAACTAATGAAAAACTGTTTTTT. Amino acid sequence: CATSRDSFFGATNEKLFF.

The rearrangement links TRBV28 to TRBJ2-5, with 7 bases that match TRBD1. CDR1 and CDR2 from the germline V gene are MDHEN and SYDVKM. V was pared by 4 bases and J by 5 bases, with 10 bases of the junction left unmatched. The CDR3 length is 15 residues. This chain's CDR3 is CASSWPQTGKETQYF. The CDR3 DNA sequence: TGTGCCAGCAGTTGGCCTCAGACAGGGAAGGAGACCCAGTACTTC.

V gene TRBV5-1 combines with J gene TRBJ2-2, with D possibly TRBD1 on 6 matching bases. V was trimmed by 4 bases and J by 4 bases, leaving 17 bases between them. Germline lookup yields CDR1 SGHRS and CDR2 YFSETQ. CDR3 length equals 16 residues. The CDR3 sequence is CASSLRGGTPTGELFF. The CDR3 DNA is TGCGCCAGCAGCCTCAGGGGTGGGACCCCCACCGGGGAGCTGTTTTTT.

The rearrangement links TRBV19 to TRBJ2-3; 7 positions match TRBD1. This CDR3 has 15 residues. The junction had 7 bases not matched to a gene; V was cut back by 2 bases and J by 5 bases. The germline V gene has CDR1 LNHDA and CDR2 SQIVND (reference sequence). DNA of the CDR3: TGTGCCAGTAGTATAATCGGACAGGACGGAGATACGCAGTATTTT. Translating it yields CASSIIGQDGDTQYF.

The CDR3 spells CASSDYRGTYGYTF. The CDR3 DNA reads TGTGCCAGCAGTGATTACAGGGGGACCTATGGCTACACCTTC. J is TRBJ1-2 and V is TRBV6-1; 8 positions agree with TRBD1. V lost 3 bases and J lost 4; bases outside the gene matches: 4. Looked up from germline, CDR1 is MNHNS and CDR2 is SASEGT. The CDR3 sequence is 14 residues long.

The chain couples TRBV3-1 (or the pseudogene TRBV3-2) to TRBJ1-3; no clear D. Trimming took 2 bases from V and 3 from J, leaving 11 bases between them. This CDR3 is built from 15 residues. CDR1 is LGHDT, CDR2 YNNKEL, per germline (reference sequence). The CDR3 DNA follows: TGTGCCAGCAGCCAACAACAGCGGGTTGGAAACACCATATATTTT. Translation gives CASSQQQRVGNTIYF.

The chain has TRBV18 and TRBJ1-1; no reliable D call. Germline loops: CDR1 KGHSH, CDR2 LQKENI. The CDR3 totals 14 residues. V was trimmed by 3 bases and J by 6 bases, leaving 14 bases between them. The CDR3 reads CASSPFGRGSEAFF. For the CDR3, the DNA is TGTGCCAGCTCACCCTTCGGACGGGGTTCTGAAGCTTTCTTT. Together with reference TRBV18 and TRBJ1-1, the CDR3 gives the full variable domain: NAGVMQNPRHLVRRRGQEARLRCSPMKGHSHVYWYRQLPEEGLKFMVYLQKENIIDESGMPKERFSAEFPKEGPSILRIQQVVRGDSAAYFCASSPFGRGSEAFFGQGTRLTVV.

V is TRBV28 and J is TRBJ2-1, with D perhaps matching TRBD1 (5 bases). V was clipped by 5 bases and J by 3 bases, with 11 bases between them. This CDR3 comprises 14 residues. Germline CDR1 and CDR2: MDHEN and SYDVKM. The CDR3 reads CASSGLGRYNEQFF. The CDR3 DNA reads TGTGCCAGCAGTGGCCTGGGGCGCTACAATGAGCAGTTCTTC.

The chain combines TRBV7-2 with TRBJ1-6; D may be TRBD1 (5 bases). Deletions cut 4 bases from V and 7 bases from J, with 11 bases between. The CDR3 runs to 14 residues. The germline CDR1 and CDR2 sequences are SGHTA and FQGNSA. CDR3 coding DNA: TGTGCCAGCAGCTCCAGGGAGGCCAATTCACCCCTCCACTTT. Amino acids: CASSSREANSPLHF.

V and J are TRBV5-6 and TRBJ1-3; 7 bases match TRBD1. CDR1 and CDR2 (germline): SGHDT, YYEEEE. The V and J ends lost 3 bases and 0 bases, in that order; junction bases with no gene match: 12. The CDR3 sequence is 18 residues long. The CDR3 DNA follows: TGTGCCAGCAGCTACCAAATCCCGGACAGGAGCTCTGGAAACACCATATATTTT. Residues: CASSYQIPDRSSGNTIYF.

With respect to this clone: Other DNA sequences in this specimen translate into the identical CDR3. This chain uses TRBV7-2 with TRBJ1-4; D perhaps matches TRBD1 (5 bases). The V end was cut by 1 base, the J end by 7 bases, with 13 bases between. CDR1 is SGHTA, CDR2 FQGNSA, per germline. CDR3 length: 15 amino acids. CDR3 nucleotide sequence: TGTGCCAGCAGCTTAGGTGCCGGCGGGGGTGAAAAACTGTTTTTT. Translated, it gives CASSLGAGGGEKLFF.

V and J are TRBV5-1 and TRBJ1-1; 8 bases map to TRBD1. After removal of 0 bases from V and 1 base from J, the junction contained 5 bases not matched to a gene. CDR1 is SGHRS and CDR2 is YFSETQ in the germline V gene. The CDR3 is 16 residues long. CDR3 bases: TGCGCCAGCAGCTTGGGGCAGGGGGCGCAGAACACTGAAGCTTTCTTT. It translates to CASSLGQGAQNTEAFF. The full variable domain, in which reference TRBV5-1 and TRBJ1-1 provide the parts outside the CDR3, is KAGVTQTPRYLIKTRGQQVTLSCSPISGHRSVSWYQQTPGQGLQFLFEYFSETQRNKGNFPGRFSGRQFSNSRSEMNVSTLELGDSALYLCASSLGQGAQNTEAFFGQGTRLTVV.

This rearrangement joins TRBV2 to TRBJ2-7; 13 nucleotides match TRBD2. After removal of 6 bases from V and 4 bases from J, the junction contained 6 bases not matched to a gene. The length of the CDR3 is 15 residues. The V gene's germline CDR1 is SNHLY and CDR2 FYNNEI. The chain's CDR3 is CASRPGLAGRYEQYF. In DNA, the CDR3 is TGTGCCAGCAGGCCGGGACTAGCGGGGAGGTACGAGCAGTACTTC.

The chain links TRBV18 to TRBJ1-1; D is perhaps TRBD1 (5 bases). The length of the CDR3 is 14 residues. V was trimmed by 2 bases and J by 11 bases, leaving 18 bases between them. Germline lookup yields CDR1 KGHSH and CDR2 LQKENI. The CDR3 sequence: CASSPGGDYHLAFF. CDR3 in DNA: TGTGCCAGCTCACCAGGGGGGGACTACCATCTCGCTTTCTTT. Full variable domain (outside the CDR3, taken from reference TRBV18 and TRBJ1-1): NAGVMQNPRHLVRRRGQEARLRCSPMKGHSHVYWYRQLPEEGLKFMVYLQKENIIDESGMPKERFSAEFPKEGPSILRIQQVVRGDSAAYFCASSPGGDYHLAFFGQGTRLTVV.

The rearrangement uses TRBV6-5 and TRBJ1-5, with a weak D call TRBD1 (5 bases). Trimming cost V 8 bases and J 2 bases, with 13 bases left between them. Germline V gene sequence: CDR1 MNHEY, CDR2 SVGAGI. The CDR3 runs 14 residues. The CDR3 nucleotides are TGTGCCAGCTCGGTCAGGGATGGCAATCAGCCCCAGCATTTT. As protein: CASSVRDGNQPQHF.

The rearrangement uses TRBV28 and TRBJ2-7; possibly TRBD1 for D (7 bases). Trimming pared 1 base from V and 3 bases from J, leaving 13 bases between. CDR1 is MDHEN, CDR2 SYDVKM, per germline. CDR3 length: 15 amino acids. CDR3 DNA: TGTGCCAGCAGTTTATTTTCAGGGGGAGGCTACGAGCAGTACTTC. It translates to CASSLFSGGGYEQYF.